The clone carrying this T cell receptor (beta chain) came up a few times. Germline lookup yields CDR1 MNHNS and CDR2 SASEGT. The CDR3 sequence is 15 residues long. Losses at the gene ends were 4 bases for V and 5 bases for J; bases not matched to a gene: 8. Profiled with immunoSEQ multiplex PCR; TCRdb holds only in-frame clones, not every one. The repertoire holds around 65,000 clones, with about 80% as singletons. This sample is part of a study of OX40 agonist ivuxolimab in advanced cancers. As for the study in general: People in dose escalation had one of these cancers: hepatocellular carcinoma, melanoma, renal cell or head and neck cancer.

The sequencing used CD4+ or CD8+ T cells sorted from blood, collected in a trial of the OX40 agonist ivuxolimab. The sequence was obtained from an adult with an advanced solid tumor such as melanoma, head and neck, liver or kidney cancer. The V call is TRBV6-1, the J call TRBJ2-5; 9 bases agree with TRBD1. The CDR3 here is CASSAAGTGKETQYF. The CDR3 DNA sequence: TGTGCCAGCAGTGCTGCCGGGACAGGGAAGGAGACCCAGTACTTC.